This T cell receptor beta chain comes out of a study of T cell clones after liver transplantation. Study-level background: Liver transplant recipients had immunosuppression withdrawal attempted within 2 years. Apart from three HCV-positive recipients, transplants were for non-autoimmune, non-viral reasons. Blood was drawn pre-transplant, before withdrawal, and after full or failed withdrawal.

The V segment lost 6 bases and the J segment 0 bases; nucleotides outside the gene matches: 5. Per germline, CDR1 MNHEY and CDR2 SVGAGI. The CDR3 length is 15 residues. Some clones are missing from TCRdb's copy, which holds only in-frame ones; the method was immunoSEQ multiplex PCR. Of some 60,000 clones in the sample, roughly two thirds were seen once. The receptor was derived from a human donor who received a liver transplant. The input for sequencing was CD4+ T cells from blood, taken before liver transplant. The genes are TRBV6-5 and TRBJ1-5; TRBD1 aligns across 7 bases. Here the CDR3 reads CASRLDRDSNQPQHF. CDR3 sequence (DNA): TGTGCCAGCAGACTCGACAGGGATAGCAATCAGCCCCAGCATTTT.